The rows below give T cell receptor beta chains drawn from one sample of a study of T cell responses to AZD1222 COVID-19 vaccine. The data were produced by immunoSEQ multiplex PCR, yet TCRdb's version contains in-frame clones alone and is incomplete. This table has about 130,000 clones, under 95% appearing once. The sample in question was peripheral blood, obtained on day 0 of AZD1222 vaccination. These TCRs come from an adult in good health. The CDR3 runs from the conserved cysteine through the conserved F or W. The D gene is left open where the match is weak. Clone size, where shown, is once, few, many, or a class for clones that have expanded.

>NA|TRBV5-1|TRBJ2-3|NA
TGCGCCAGCAGCTTCGGCTCGACGCAGTATTTT
CASSFGSTQYF
>TRBD2|TRBV4-3|TRBJ2-7|once
TGCGCCAGCAGCCAATCGGGTAGCGGGGGCTCCTACGAGCAGTACTTC
CASSQSGSGGSYEQYF
>TRBD1|TRBV2|TRBJ2-7|NA
TGTGCCAGCAGACCGGGACAGGGTTCCTACGAGCAGTACTTC
CASRPGQGSYEQYF
>NA|TRBV5-3|TRBJ2-5|NA
TGTGCCAGAATACAGGGAGAAGAAGAGACCCAGTACTTC
CARIQGEEETQYF
>NA|TRBV7-2|TRBJ2-7|NA
TGTGCCAGCAGCCAAAGCGGACAGTCCTACGAGCAGTACTTC
CASSQSGQSYEQYF
>NA|TRBV28|TRBJ1-3|once
TGTGCCAGCAGGCCAAGGGACTCCAAGAGCTCTGGAAACACCATATATTTT
CASRPRDSKSSGNTIYF
>TRBD2|TRBV7-9|TRBJ2-7|NA
TGTGCCGGAGGTCTAGCGGGGGCGGACGAGCAGTACTTC
CAGGLAGADEQYF
>NA|TRBV5-1|TRBJ2-7|NA
TGCGCCAGCAGCCCAGACCCTAGTAGACCCTACGAGCAGTACTTC
CASSPDPSRPYEQYF
>NA|TRBV9|TRBJ1-1|once
TGTGCCAGCAGCTTAAGGACAGTTACATTAATATTGGGCACTGAAGCTTTCTTT
CASSLRTVTLILGTEAFF
>NA|TRBV9|TRBJ2-3|NA
TGTGCCAGCAGCGTAGGTCGGGGGGCCGGCACAGATACGCAGTATTTT
CASSVGRGAGTDTQYF
>NA|TRBV10-3|TRBJ1-3|NA
TGTGCCACCGGACTGTCATCGCTCTCTGGAAACACCATATATTTT
CATGLSSLSGNTIYF
>NA|TRBV19|TRBJ2-6|NA
TGTGCCACGAGCGGGACAGCAGGGGCCAACGTCCTGACTTTC
CATSGTAGANVLTF
>NA|TRBV6-1|TRBJ1-1|NA
TGTGCCAGCAGTGAAGGGTGGAGGCCGACAGCCCGGCGCCCGACTAACACTGAAGCTTTCTTT
CASSEGWRPTARRPTNTEAFF
>TRBD1|TRBV18|TRBJ1-1|NA
TGTGCCAGCTCACCACAAAGTTCGGGCCGGGACAGGGGGCACACTGAAGCTTTCTTT
CASSPQSSGRDRGHTEAFF
>NA|TRBV11-2|TRBJ2-2|NA
TGTGCCAGCAGCTTAGGCTACAACCCCGGGGAGCTGTTTTTT
CASSLGYNPGELFF
>NA|TRBV29-1|TRBJ1-2|few
TGCAGCGTTGAGACGAGGGACTATGGCTACACCTTC
CSVETRDYGYTF
>TRBD2|TRBV7-2|TRBJ2-3|NA
TGTGCCAGCAGCCCCCCTCGCGGGAGCGGCACAGATACGCAGTATTTT
CASSPPRGSGTDTQYF
>NA|TRBV15|TRBJ1-1|NA
TGTGCCACCAGCAGAGTAATCGGAATCGCTGAAGCTTTCTTT
CATSRVIGIAEAFF
>NA|TRBV30|TRBJ1-3|NA
TGTGCCTGCATTCCTCCCGAGGACTCTGGAAACACCATATATTTT
CACIPPEDSGNTIYF
>NA|TRBV27|TRBJ1-4|NA
TGTGCCAGCAGTCACGGACCCTACGGTGAAAAACTGTTTTTT
CASSHGPYGEKLFF
>TRBD1|TRBV11-2|TRBJ2-1|NA
TGTGCCAGCAGCTTAGGTCGGGACAGGGGAGGAGGTGAGCAGTTCTTC
CASSLGRDRGGGEQFF
>NA|TRBV6-5|TRBJ1-1|NA
TGTGCCAGTTCACAGGGCGCCTACACTGAAGCTTTCTTT
CASSQGAYTEAFF
>TRBD1|TRBV6-2/TRBV6-3|TRBJ1-2|NA
TGTGCCAGCAGCGAACAGGGGAACTATGGCTACACCTTC
CASSEQGNYGYTF
>NA|TRBV4-1|TRBJ2-5|NA
TGCGCCAGCAGTGGCTCGTGGGGGGCGCGAGCCGAGACCCAGTACTTC
CASSGSWGARAETQYF
>TRBD1|TRBV5-1|TRBJ1-1|NA
TGCGCCAGCAGCCCAGGACAGGGCGGCATCACTGAAGCTTTCTTT
CASSPGQGGITEAFF
>TRBD1|TRBV6-1|TRBJ1-2|NA
TGTGCCAGCAGTGAGACAGGGGGCTATGGCTACACCTTC
CASSETGGYGYTF
>TRBD1|TRBV19|TRBJ1-2|NA
TGTGCCAGTAGTACGAGCAGGGGGCGAGATGGCTACACCTTC
CASSTSRGRDGYTF
>NA|TRBV18|TRBJ1-5|NA
TGTGCCAGCTCACCGGGCGAGGATCAGCCCCAGCATTTT
CASSPGEDQPQHF
>TRBD1|TRBV24-1|TRBJ2-3|NA
TGTGCCACCAGTGAAGACAGGGTAGATACGCAGTATTTT
CATSEDRVDTQYF
>NA|TRBV12-3/TRBV12-4|TRBJ1-1|few
TGTGCCAGCAGTTACTCCGGGACACCAGAAGCTTTCTTT
CASSYSGTPEAFF
>NA|TRBV7-2|TRBJ1-2|NA
TGTGCCAGCAGCTTAGCACGGGGGCTAAACTATGGCTACACCTTC
CASSLARGLNYGYTF
>NA|TRBV5-1|TRBJ2-7|NA
TGCGCCAGCAGCTCCGGCCTCATCCCTAACGAGCAGTACTTC
CASSSGLIPNEQYF
>NA|TRBV5-1|TRBJ1-2|NA
TGCGCCAGCAGCTTGGTCGGGGGCACACGGGCTAACTATGGCTACACCTTC
CASSLVGGTRANYGYTF
>TRBD2|TRBV7-2|TRBJ2-5|once
TGTGCCAGCAGCTCCTCCCGGGACTATCAAGAGACCCAGTACTTC
CASSSSRDYQETQYF
>NA|TRBV7-6|TRBJ2-2|NA
TGTGCCAGCAGCTACGCACCAGTCAACACCGGGGAGCTGTTTTTT
CASSYAPVNTGELFF
>NA|TRBV19|TRBJ2-6|NA
TGTGCCAGTAGTCAGTTAGTGGAGAGAGGCTCTGGGGCCAACGTCCTGACTTTC
CASSQLVERGSGANVLTF
>NA|TRBV2|TRBJ1-2|NA
TGTGCCAGCAGTGAATTGGGTATCCTAGACGGGAAATATGGCTACACCTTC
CASSELGILDGKYGYTF
>NA|TRBV11-2|TRBJ2-1|NA
TGTGCCAGCAGCTTGCGACGTGTGCATGAGCAGTTCTTC
CASSLRRVHEQFF
>NA|TRBV18|TRBJ1-1|once
TGTGCCAGCTTACAGGACGGCAACACTGAAGCTTTCTTT
CASLQDGNTEAFF
>NA|TRBV6-2/TRBV6-3|TRBJ1-2|NA
TGTGCCAGCAGTTCGCCCGGGACTGGTGACTATGGCTACACCTTC
CASSSPGTGDYGYTF
>NA|TRBV7-2|TRBJ2-5|once
TGTGCCAGCAGCCCGAGTAGTGCGCAAGAGACCCAGTACTTC
CASSPSSAQETQYF
>NA|TRBV7-9|TRBJ1-1|NA
TGTGCCAGCAGCCCCTCAGGGGACATGAACACTGAAGCTTTCTTT
CASSPSGDMNTEAFF
>NA|TRBV11-2|TRBJ2-7|NA
TGTGCCAGCAGTCTTAGGGGGGGGACAGGTCATTCCTACGAGCAGTACTTC
CASSLRGGTGHSYEQYF
>TRBD1|TRBV5-1|TRBJ1-1|NA
TGCGCCAGCACGCCCCAGGGGGTAATGAACACTGAAGCTTTCTTT
CASTPQGVMNTEAFF
>TRBD2|TRBV10-3|TRBJ2-5|NA
TGTGCCATCAGTGCCTCTCCGGGACTAGCGGGGGCCGGGCGGGAGACCCAGTACTTC
CAISASPGLAGAGRETQYF
>TRBD1|TRBV24-1|TRBJ1-2|NA
TGTGCCACCAGTGAAGGTACAGGGGGCTATGGCTACACCTTC
CATSEGTGGYGYTF